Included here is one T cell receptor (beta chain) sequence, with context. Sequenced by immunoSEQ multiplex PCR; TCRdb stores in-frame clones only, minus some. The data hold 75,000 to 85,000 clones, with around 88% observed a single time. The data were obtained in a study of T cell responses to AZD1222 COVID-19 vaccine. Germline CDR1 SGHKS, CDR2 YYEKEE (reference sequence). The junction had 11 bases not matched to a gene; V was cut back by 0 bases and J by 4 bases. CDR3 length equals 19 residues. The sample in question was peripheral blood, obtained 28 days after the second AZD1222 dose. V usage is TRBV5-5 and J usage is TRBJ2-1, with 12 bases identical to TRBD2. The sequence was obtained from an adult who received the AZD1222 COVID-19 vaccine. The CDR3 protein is CASSLALAGGLPIYNEQFF. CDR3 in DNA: TGTGCCAGCAGCTTGGCCCTAGCGGGGGGGCTGCCCATATACAATGAGCAGTTCTTC.